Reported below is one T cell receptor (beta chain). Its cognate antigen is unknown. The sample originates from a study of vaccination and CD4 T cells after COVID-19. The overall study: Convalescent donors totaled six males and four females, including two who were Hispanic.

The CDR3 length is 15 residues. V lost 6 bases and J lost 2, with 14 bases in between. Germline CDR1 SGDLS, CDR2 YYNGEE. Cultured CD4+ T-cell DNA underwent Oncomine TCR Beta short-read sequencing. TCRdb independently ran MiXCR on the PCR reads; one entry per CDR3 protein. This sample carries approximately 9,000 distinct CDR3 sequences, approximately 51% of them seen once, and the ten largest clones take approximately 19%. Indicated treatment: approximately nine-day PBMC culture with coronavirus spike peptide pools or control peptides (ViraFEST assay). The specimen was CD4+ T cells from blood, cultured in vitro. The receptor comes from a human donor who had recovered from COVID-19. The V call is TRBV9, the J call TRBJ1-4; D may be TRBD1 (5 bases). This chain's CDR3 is CASTPGPGTNEKLFF. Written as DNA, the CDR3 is TGTGCCAGCACCCCCGGCCCAGGGACTAATGAAAAACTGTTTTTT. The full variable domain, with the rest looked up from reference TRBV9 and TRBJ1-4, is DSGVTQTPKHLITATGQRVTLRCSPRSGDLSVYWYQQSLDQGLQFLIQYYNGEERAKGNILERFSAQQFPDLHSELNLSSLELGDSALYFCASTPGPGTNEKLFFGSGTQLSVL.